These T cell receptor beta chains were read from a single sample in a study of blood T cells in healthy people across ages. One entry per CDR3 protein results from TCRdb running MiXCR on the 5' RACE reads. The data contain approximately 1.5 million distinct CDR3 sequences, roughly 43% of them seen just once; the ten biggest clones take up around 4%. Sequenced input: blood. Receptor source: a woman aged 18 to 35 in good health. Both conserved end residues are part of each CDR3. Each record gives: V gene, clone size, J gene, D gene, CDR3 length, CDR3 protein, CDR3 DNA. D genes are given only for firm matches. Part of the rows lack a size; the others show once, few, many or a class for expanded clones.

TRBV4-3,.,TRBJ1-5,.,14,CASSQDTSGSSQHF,TGCGCCAGCAGCCAAGACACCTCTGGTTCGTCCCAGCATTTT
TRBV6-2/TRBV6-3,few,TRBJ2-1,TRBD1,14,CASRWTGSNYEQFF,TGTGCCAGCAGATGGACAGGTAGCAATTATGAGCAGTTCTTC
TRBV30,.,TRBJ1-5,TRBD1,13,CAWNRGINQPQHF,TGTGCCTGGAACAGGGGAATCAATCAGCCCCAGCATTTT
TRBV6-2/TRBV6-3,few,TRBJ1-2,.,17,CASRDMTGLLFGYGYTF,TGTGCCAGCAGAGACATGACGGGACTCCTGTTCGGCTATGGCTACACCTTC
TRBV25-1,few,TRBJ1-2,.,12,CASSEGGRGYTF,TGTGCCAGCAGTGAGGGCGGCCGAGGCTACACCTTC
TRBV7-9,.,TRBJ1-2,TRBD1,15,CASSLAGQGIFGYTF,TGTGCCAGCAGCTTAGCTGGACAGGGTATATTTGGCTACACCTTC
TRBV27,few,TRBJ2-1,.,14,CASSPWANHNEQFF,TGTGCCAGCAGTCCATGGGCGAACCACAATGAGCAGTTCTTC
TRBV28,.,TRBJ1-2,.,15,CASSFRGSANYGYTF,TGTGCCAGCAGTTTTAGGGGTAGCGCTAACTATGGCTACACCTTC
TRBV7-2,few,TRBJ2-1,TRBD2,19,CASSFRLAGGPGGYNEQFF,TGTGCCAGCAGCTTTAGACTAGCGGGAGGGCCTGGGGGGTACAATGAGCAGTTCTTC
TRBV7-9,.,TRBJ2-1,.,16,CASSPLRALTYNEQFF,TGTGCCAGCAGCCCACTCAGGGCCCTCACCTACAATGAGCAGTTCTTC
TRBV12-3/TRBV12-4,.,TRBJ1-4,TRBD1,14,CASSWTGMNEKLFF,TGTGCCAGCAGTTGGACAGGGATGAATGAAAAACTGTTTTTT
TRBV28,.,TRBJ1-1,TRBD1,14,CASSFPRGDTEAFF,TGTGCCAGCAGTTTCCCCAGGGGGGACACTGAAGCTTTCTTT